This T cell receptor beta chain was sequenced for a study of T-cell reconstitution after alpha-beta-depleted transplantation in children. Per germline, CDR1 MNHEY and CDR2 SVGEGT. This CDR3 region has 15 residues. Unique molecular identifiers were built into the TCRbeta library. Each CDR3 protein is one row after TCRdb ran MiXCR on the PCR reads. The sample lists 300,000 to 400,000 distinct CDR3 sequences; about 16% were seen once. On this clonotype: Germline and junction disagree at one end, which may indicate a read error.

Sequences were derived from PBMCs, mostly from graft donor cells, sampled 360 days after TCRalphabeta/CD19-depleted stem cell transplant. This clonotype was obtained from a male patient aged 2-15 years who had a stem cell transplant for acute lymphoblastic leukemia, so the T cells may come from the graft donor. The V call is TRBV6-2 or TRBV6-3, the J call TRBJ2-1; D gene ambiguous. The CDR3 sequence is CASSYARYSHNEQFF. CDR3 in DNA: TGTGCCAGCAGTTACGCCCGGTACTCCCACAATGAGCAGTTCTTC.